The text below deals with one TCR beta chain. Antigen specificity is unknown. This sample is part of a study of beta chain features in type 1 diabetes. Study outcomes and limitations: Shorter TCRB CDR3s, moderately but significantly so, were found in Type 1 diabetes patients in all four CD4+ subsets.

TCRB transcripts that were expressed got sequenced, as all of the isolated RNA had been reverse transcribed. Sequencing was performed with immunoSEQ multiplex PCR; in TCRdb, only in-frame clones are kept and a portion is missing. The sample holds about 150,000 clones, under 13% seen once. Trimming shortened V by 5 bases and J by 0 bases, and 9 bases separated the two germline ends. This CDR3 region has 14 residues. In germline, CDR1 is SGDLS, CDR2 YYNGEE. This sequence was found in a man younger than 45 with type 1 diabetes. The material sequenced was central memory CD4+ T cells from blood. V gene TRBV9 combines with J gene TRBJ1-3; tentatively, D is TRBD1 (5 bases). The CDR3 DNA sequence: TGTGCCAGCAGTTTAACAGGCTCTGGAAACACCATATATTTT. Residues: CASSLTGSGNTIYF.